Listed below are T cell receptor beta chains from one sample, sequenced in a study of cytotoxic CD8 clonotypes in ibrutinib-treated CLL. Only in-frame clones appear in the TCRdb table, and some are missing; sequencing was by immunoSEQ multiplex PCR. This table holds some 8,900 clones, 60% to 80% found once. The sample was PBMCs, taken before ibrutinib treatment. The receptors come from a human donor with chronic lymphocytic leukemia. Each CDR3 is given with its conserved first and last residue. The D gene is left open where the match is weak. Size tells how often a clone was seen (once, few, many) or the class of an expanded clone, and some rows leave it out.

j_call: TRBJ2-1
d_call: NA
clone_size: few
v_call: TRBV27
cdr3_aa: CASKGDEQFF
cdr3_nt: TGTGCCAGCAAGGGGGATGAGCAGTTCTTC

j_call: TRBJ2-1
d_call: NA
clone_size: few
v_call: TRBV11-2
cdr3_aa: CASSLDVLAGYSSEQFF
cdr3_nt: TGTGCCAGCAGCTTAGATGTCCTGGCGGGATACTCCAGTGAGCAGTTCTTC

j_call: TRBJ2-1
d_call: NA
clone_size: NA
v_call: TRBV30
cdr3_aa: CACGFITMGNEQFF
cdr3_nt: TGTGCCTGTGGATTTATCACGATGGGCAATGAGCAGTTCTTC

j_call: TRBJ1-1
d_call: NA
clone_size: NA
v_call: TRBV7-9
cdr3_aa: CASSLALARLNTEAFF
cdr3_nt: TGTGCCAGCAGCTTAGCGCTGGCCAGGTTGAACACTGAAGCTTTCTTT

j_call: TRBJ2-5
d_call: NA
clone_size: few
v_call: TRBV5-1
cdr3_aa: CASSFLHVGETQYF
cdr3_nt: TGCGCCAGCAGCTTTTTACATGTAGGGGAGACCCAGTACTTC

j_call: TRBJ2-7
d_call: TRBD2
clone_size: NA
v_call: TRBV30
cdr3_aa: CAWSVVGSGLGEQYF
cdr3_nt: TGTGCCTGGAGTGTAGTTGGCAGCGGACTAGGGGAGCAGTACTTC

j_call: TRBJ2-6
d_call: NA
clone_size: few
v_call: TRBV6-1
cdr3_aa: CASSGGGAGANVLTF
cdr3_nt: TGTGCCAGCAGTGGTGGGGGAGCGGGGGCCAACGTCCTGACTTTC

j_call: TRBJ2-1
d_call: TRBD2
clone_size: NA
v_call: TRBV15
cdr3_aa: CATSREKGGGRVDEQFF
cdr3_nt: TGTGCCACCAGCAGAGAAAAGGGAGGCGGGAGGGTGGATGAGCAGTTCTTC

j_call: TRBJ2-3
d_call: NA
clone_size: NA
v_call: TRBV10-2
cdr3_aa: CASSESRATDTQYF
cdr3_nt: TGCGCCAGCAGTGAGTCCAGAGCCACAGATACGCAGTATTTT

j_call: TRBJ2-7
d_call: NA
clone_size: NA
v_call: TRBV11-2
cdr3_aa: CASSGLGYEQYF
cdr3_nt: TGTGCCAGCAGTGGTCTAGGCTACGAGCAGTACTTC

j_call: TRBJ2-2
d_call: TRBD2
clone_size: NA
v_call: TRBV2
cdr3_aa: CASSGLAGGELFF
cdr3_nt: TGTGCCAGCAGCGGACTAGCGGGCGGGGAGCTGTTTTTT

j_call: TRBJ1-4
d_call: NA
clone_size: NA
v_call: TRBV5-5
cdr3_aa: CASSLAITSTNEKLFF
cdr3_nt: TGTGCCAGCAGCTTGGCCATCACCTCAACTAATGAAAAACTGTTTTTT

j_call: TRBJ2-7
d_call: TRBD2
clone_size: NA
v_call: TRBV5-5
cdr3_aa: CASTLLAGYEQYF
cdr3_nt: TGTGCCAGCACCCTACTAGCGGGATACGAGCAGTACTTC

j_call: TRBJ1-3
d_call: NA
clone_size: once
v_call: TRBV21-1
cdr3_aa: CARDSPSDFSGNTIYF
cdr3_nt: TGTGCTAGGGACAGCCCCAGCGATTTCTCTGGAAACACCATATATTTT

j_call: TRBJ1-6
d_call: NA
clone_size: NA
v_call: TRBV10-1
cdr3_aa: CASSQTGNSPLHF
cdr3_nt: TGCGCCAGCAGTCAGACAGGAAATTCACCCCTCCACTTT

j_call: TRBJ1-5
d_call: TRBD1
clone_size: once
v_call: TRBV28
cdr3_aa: CASIQDRGMNQPQHF
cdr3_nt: TGTGCCAGCATCCAGGACAGGGGAATGAATCAGCCCCAGCATTTT

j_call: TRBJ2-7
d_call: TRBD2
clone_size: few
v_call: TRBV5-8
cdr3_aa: CASSLVPSGSSYEQYF
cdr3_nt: TGTGCCAGCAGCTTGGTTCCTAGCGGAAGCTCCTACGAGCAGTACTTC

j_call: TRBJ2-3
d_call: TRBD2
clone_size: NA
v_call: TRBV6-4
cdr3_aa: CASSLTSEADTQYF
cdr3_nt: TGTGCCAGCAGCCTGACTAGCGAGGCAGATACGCAGTATTTT

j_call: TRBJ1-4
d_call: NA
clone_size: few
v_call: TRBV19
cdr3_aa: CASQTTTNEKLFF
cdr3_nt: TGTGCCAGCCAGACAACAACTAATGAAAAACTGTTTTTT

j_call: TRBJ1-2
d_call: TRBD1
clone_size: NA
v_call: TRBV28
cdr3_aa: CASSFRGQGAFGYTF
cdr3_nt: TGTGCCAGCAGTTTCCGGGGACAGGGGGCATTCGGCTACACCTTC

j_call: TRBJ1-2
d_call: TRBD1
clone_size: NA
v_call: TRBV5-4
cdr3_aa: CASTPGQTLYGYTF
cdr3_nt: TGTGCCAGTACCCCGGGACAGACCCTTTATGGCTACACCTTC

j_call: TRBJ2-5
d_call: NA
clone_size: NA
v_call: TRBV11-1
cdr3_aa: CASSLRTAETQYF
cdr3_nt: TGTGCCAGCAGCTTAAGGACGGCAGAGACCCAGTACTTC

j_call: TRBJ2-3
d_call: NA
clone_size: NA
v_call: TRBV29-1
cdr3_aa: CSVVGFGTDTQYF
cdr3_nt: TGCAGCGTTGTGGGCTTTGGGACAGATACGCAGTATTTT

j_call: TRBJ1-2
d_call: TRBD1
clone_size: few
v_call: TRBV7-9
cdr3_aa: CASSLKMFTGTDGYTF
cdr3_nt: TGTGCCAGCAGCCTTAAAATGTTTACCGGGACAGATGGCTACACCTTC

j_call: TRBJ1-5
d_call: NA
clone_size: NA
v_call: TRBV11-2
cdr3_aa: CASSLTAGAGQPQHF
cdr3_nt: TGTGCCAGCAGCCTGACGGCGGGGGCCGGTCAGCCCCAGCATTTT

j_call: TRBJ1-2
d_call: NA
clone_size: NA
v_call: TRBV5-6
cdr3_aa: CASSLASFSGLQGYTF
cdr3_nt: TGTGCCAGCAGCTTGGCCAGTTTTTCAGGATTACAGGGCTACACCTTC

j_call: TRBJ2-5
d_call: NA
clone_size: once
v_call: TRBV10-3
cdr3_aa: CAISGQQETQYF
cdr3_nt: TGTGCCATCAGTGGACAGCAAGAGACCCAGTACTTC

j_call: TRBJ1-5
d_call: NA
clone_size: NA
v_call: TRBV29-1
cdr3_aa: CSTSASRSGQPQHF
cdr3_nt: TGCAGCACGTCGGCCTCCAGATCCGGTCAGCCCCAGCATTTT

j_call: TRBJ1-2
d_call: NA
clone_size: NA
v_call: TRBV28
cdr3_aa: CASSLGGRGYTF
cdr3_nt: TGTGCCAGCAGTTTAGGAGGCAGGGGCTACACCTTC